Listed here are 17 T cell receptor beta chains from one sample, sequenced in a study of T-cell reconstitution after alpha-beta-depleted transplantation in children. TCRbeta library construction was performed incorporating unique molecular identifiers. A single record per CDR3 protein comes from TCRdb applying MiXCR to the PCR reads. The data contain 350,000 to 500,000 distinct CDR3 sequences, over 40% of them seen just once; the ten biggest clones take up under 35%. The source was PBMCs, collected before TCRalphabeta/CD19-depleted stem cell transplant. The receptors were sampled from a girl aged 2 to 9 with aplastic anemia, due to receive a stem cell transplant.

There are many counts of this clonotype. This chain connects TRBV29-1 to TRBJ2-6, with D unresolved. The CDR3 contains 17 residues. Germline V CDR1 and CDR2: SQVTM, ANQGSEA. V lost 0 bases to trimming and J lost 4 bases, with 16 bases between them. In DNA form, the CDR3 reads TGCAGCGTTGAAGATCAACTTTTACGTCCGGGGGCCAACGTCCTGACTTTC. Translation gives CSVEDQLLRPGANVLTF. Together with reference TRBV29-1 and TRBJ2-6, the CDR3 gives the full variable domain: SAVISQKPSRDICQRGTSLTIQCQVDSQVTMMFWYRQQPGQSLTLIATANQGSEATYESGFVIDKFPISRPNLTFSTLTVSNMSPEDSSIYLCSVEDQLLRPGANVLTFGAGSRLTVL.

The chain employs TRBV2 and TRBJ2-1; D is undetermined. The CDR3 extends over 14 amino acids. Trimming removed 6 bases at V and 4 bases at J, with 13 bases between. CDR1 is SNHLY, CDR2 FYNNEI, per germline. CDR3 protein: CASSLPWQYNEQFF. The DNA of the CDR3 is TGTGCCAGCAGCCTCCCTTGGCAGTACAATGAGCAGTTCTTC. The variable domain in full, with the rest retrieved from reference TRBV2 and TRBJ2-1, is EPEVTQTPSHQVTQMGQEVILRCVPISNHLYFYWYRQILGQKVEFLVSFYNNEISEKSEIFDDQFSVERPDGSNFTLKIRSTKLEDSAMYFCASSLPWQYNEQFFGPGTRLTVL.

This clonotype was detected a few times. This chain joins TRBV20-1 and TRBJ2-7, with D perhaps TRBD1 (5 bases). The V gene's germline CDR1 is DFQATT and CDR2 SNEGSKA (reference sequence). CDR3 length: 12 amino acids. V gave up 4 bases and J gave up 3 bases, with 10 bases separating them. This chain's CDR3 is CSATTTDYEQYF. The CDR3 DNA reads TGCAGTGCTACCACGACAGACTACGAGCAGTACTTC.

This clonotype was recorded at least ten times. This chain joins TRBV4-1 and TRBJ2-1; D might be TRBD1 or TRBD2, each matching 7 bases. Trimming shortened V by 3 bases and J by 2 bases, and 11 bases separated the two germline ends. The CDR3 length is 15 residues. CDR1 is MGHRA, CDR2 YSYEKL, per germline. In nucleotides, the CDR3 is TGCGCCAGCAGCCACCAGGGGGGGCCCTACAATGAGCAGTTCTTC. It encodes CASSHQGGPYNEQFF.

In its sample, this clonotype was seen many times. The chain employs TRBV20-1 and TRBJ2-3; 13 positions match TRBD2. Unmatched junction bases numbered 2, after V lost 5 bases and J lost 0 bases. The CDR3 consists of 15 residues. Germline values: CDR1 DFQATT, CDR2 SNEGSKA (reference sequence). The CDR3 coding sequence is TGCAGTGCTGGACTAGCGGGAGCTAGCACAGATACGCAGTATTTT. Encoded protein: CSAGLAGASTDTQYF.

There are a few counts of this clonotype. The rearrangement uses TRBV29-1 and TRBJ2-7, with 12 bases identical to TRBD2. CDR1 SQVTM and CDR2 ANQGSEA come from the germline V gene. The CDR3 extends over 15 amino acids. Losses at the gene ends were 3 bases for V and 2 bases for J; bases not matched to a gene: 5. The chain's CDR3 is CSVDSPSGRAYEQYF. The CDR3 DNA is TGCAGCGTTGACTCTCCTAGCGGGAGGGCCTACGAGCAGTACTTC.

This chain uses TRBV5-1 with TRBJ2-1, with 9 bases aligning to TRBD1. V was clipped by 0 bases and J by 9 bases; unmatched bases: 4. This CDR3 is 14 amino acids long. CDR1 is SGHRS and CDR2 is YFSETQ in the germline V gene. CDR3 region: CASSLEQGASEQFF. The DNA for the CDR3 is TGCGCCAGCAGCTTGGAACAGGGGGCGAGTGAGCAGTTCTTC.

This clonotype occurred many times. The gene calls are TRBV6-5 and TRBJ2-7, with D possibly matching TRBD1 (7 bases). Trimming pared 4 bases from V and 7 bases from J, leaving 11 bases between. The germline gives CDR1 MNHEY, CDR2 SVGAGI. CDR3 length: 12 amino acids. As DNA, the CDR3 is TGTGCCAGCAGTTTCCAGGGGGGAGAGCAGTACTTC. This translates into CASSFQGGEQYF.

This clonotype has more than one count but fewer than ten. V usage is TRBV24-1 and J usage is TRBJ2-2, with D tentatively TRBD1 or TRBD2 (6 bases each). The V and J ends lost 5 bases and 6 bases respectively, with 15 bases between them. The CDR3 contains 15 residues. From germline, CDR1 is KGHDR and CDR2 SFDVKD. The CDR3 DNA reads TGTGCCACCAGTGGCCCATCTCGGGGGCCCGGGGAGCTGTTTTTT. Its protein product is CATSGPSRGPGELFF.

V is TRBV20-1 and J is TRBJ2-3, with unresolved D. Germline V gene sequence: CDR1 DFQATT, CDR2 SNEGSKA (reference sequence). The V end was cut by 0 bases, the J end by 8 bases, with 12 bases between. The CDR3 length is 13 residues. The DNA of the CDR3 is TGCAGTGCTAGAGATCGTGAGGATACTACGCAGTATTTT. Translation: CSARDREDTTQYF.

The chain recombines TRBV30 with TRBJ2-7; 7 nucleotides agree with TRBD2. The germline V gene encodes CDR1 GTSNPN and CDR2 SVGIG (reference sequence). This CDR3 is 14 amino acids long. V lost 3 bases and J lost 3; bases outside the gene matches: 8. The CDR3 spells CAWRERGRSYEQYF. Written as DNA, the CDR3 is TGTGCCTGGAGGGAGCGGGGCCGTAGCTACGAGCAGTACTTC.

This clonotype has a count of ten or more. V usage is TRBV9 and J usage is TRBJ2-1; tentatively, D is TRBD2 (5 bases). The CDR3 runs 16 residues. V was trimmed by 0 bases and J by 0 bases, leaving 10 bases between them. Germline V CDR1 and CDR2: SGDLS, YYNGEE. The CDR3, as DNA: TGTGCCAGCAGCGTAGAGGCGGGTCGCTCCTACAATGAGCAGTTCTTC. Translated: CASSVEAGRSYNEQFF.

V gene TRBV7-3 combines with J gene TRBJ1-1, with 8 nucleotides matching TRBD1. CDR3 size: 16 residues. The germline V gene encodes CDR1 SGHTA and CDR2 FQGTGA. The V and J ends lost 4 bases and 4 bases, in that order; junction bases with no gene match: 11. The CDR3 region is CASSSGGAGSGTEAFF. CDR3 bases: TGTGCCAGCAGCTCAGGGGGCGCCGGGTCTGGCACTGAAGCTTTCTTT.

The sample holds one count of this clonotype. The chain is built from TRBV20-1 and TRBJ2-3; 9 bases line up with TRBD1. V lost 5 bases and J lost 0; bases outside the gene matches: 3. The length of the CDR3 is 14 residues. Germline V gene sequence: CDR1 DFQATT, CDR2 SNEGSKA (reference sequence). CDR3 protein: CSAGQGRSTDTQYF. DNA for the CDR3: TGCAGTGCTGGACAGGGGAGAAGCACAGATACGCAGTATTTT.

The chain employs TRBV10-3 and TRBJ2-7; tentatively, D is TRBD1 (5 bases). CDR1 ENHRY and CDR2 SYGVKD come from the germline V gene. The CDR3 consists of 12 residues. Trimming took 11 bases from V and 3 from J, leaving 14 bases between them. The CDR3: CAAQTEGYEQYF. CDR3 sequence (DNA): TGTGCCGCCCAGACAGAAGGCTACGAGCAGTACTTC.

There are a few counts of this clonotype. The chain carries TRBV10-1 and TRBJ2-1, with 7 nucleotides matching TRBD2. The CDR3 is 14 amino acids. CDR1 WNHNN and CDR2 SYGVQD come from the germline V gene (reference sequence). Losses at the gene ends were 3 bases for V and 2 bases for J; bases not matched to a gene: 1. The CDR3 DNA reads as TGCGCCAGCAGTGAAGCGGGGACCTACAATGAGCAGTTCTTC. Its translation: CASSEAGTYNEQFF.

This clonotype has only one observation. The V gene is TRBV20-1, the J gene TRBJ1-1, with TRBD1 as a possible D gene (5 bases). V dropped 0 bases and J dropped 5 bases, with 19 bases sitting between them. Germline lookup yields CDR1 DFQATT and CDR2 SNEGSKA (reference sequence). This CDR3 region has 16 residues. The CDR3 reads CSAREGRALGGTEAFF. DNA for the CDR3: TGCAGTGCTAGAGAAGGCAGGGCGTTGGGGGGAACTGAAGCTTTCTTT.